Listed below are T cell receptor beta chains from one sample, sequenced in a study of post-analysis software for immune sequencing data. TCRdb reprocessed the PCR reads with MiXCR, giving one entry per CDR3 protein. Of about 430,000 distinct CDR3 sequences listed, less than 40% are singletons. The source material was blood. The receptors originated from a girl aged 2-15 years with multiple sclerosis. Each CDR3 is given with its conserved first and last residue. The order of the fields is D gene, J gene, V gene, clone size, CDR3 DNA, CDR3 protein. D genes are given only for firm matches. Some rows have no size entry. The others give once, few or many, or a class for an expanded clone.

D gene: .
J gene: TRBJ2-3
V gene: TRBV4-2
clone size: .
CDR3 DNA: TGTGCCAGCAGCCAAGATTGGGCAGGGGTGGGGGATACGCAGTATTTT
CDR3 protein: CASSQDWAGVGDTQYF

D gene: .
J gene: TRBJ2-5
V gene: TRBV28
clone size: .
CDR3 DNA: TGTGCCAGCAGTTCCCCTAGTACCCTAATCTCCGAAGAGACCCAGTACTTC
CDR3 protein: CASSSPSTLISEETQYF

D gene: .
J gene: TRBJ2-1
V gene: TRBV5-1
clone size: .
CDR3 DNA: TGCGCCAGCACCTTGGGGGTAATCTCCTACAATGAGCAGTTCTTC
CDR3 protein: CASTLGVISYNEQFF

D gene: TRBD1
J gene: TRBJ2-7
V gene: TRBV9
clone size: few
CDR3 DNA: TGTGCCAGCAGCGGCGCCGGTGGACAGGGACTCGTCGAGCAGTACTTC
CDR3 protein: CASSGAGGQGLVEQYF

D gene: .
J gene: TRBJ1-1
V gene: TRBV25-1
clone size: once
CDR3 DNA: TGTGCCAGCAGTCGTGAGGGAGGGACTGAAGCTTTCTTT
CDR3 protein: CASSREGGTEAFF

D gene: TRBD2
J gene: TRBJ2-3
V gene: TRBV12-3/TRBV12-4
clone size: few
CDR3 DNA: TGTGCCAGCAGTTCCACGGCGGGGGGTTTCACAGATACGCAGTATTTT
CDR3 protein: CASSSTAGGFTDTQYF

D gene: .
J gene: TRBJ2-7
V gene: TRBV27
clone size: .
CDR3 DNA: TGTGCCAGCAGGCAAGGTGCGCACGAGCAGTACTTC
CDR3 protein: CASRQGAHEQYF

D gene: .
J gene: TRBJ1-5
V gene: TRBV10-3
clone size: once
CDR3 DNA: TGTGCCATCAGTGAGTCTAAGGGAGAGCCCCAGCATTTT
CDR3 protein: CAISESKGEPQHF

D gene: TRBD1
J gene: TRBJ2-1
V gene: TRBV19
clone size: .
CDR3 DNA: TGTGCCAGTAGGGACTCGGGACAGGGGAGACATGAGCAGTTCTTC
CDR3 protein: CASRDSGQGRHEQFF

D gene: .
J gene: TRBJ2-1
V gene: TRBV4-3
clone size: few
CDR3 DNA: TGCGCCAGCAGCCAAGATAATTCCCACGTCCCCTACAATGAGCAGTTCTTC
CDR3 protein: CASSQDNSHVPYNEQFF

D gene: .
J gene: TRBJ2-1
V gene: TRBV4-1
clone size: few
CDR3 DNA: TGCGCCAGCAGCCAAGACGGACTCTATATGATCAATGAGCAGTTCTTC
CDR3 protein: CASSQDGLYMINEQFF

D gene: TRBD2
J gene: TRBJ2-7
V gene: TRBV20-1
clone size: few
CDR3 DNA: TGCAGTGCTAGTTCGGCGGGAGACTTCTACGAGCAGTACTTC
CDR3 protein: CSASSAGDFYEQYF

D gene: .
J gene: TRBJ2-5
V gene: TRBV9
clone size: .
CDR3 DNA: TGTGCCAGCAGCGGGTCAGTCGGCCAAGAGACCCAGTACTTC
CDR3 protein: CASSGSVGQETQYF

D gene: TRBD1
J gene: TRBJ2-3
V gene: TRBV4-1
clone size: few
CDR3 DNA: TGCGCCAGCAGCCAAGCCCGAGGGGGCATAGAGACAGATACGCAGTATTTT
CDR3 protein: CASSQARGGIETDTQYF

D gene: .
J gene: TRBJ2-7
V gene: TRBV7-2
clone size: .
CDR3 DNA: TGTGCCAGCAGCGCACCCGCGCAGGGACCCCCTTACGAGCAGTACTTC
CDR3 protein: CASSAPAQGPPYEQYF

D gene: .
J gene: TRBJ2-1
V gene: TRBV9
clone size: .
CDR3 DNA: TGTGCCAGCAGCGTAGGATTTGGGGGGTTCCTCGCCCACAATGAGCAGTTCTTC
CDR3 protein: CASSVGFGGFLAHNEQFF

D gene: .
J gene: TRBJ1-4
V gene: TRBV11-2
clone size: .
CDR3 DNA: TGTGCCAGCAGCTTAGATTCGGACTGGCGTACTAATGAAAAACTGTTTTTT
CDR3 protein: CASSLDSDWRTNEKLFF

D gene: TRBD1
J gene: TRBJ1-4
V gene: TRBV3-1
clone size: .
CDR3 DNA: TGTGCCAGCAGCCAAGGGACAGGGGGCGACGGGAATGAAAAACTGTTTTTT
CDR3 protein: CASSQGTGGDGNEKLFF

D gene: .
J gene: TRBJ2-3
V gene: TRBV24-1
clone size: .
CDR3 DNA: TGTGCCACCAGTGATTTCCGGGCGGATACGCAGTATTTT
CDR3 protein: CATSDFRADTQYF

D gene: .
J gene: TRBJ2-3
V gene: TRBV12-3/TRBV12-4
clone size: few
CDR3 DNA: TGTGCCAGCAGTTTAGGGCAGCGGACCAGCACAGATACGCAGTATTTT
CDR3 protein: CASSLGQRTSTDTQYF

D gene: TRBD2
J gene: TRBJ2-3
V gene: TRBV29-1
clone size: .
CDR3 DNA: TGCAGCGCAAGGACTAGCGGGACAGATACGCAGTATTTT
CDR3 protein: CSARTSGTDTQYF

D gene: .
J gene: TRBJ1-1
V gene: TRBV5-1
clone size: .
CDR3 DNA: TGCGCCAGCAGGGTAATGGACACTGAAGCTTTCTTT
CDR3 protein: CASRVMDTEAFF

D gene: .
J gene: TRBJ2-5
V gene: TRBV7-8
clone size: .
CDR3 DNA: TGTGCCAGCAGCTTCCCCGTCGGGGAAGAGACCCAGTACTTC
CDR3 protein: CASSFPVGEETQYF

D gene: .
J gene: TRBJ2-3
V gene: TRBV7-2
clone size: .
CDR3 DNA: TGTGCCAGCAGCGGACGGGGCTTTGGAACAGATACGCAGTATTTT
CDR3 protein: CASSGRGFGTDTQYF

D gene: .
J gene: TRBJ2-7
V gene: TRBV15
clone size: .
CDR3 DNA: TGTGCCACCAGCAGAGATTTGACAGCTATAAGCGAGCAGTACTTC
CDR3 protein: CATSRDLTAISEQYF

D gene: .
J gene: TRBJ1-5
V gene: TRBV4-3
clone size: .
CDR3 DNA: TGCGCCAGCAGCCAAGATAGGGGCTGGAGCAATCAGCCCCAGCATTTT
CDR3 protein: CASSQDRGWSNQPQHF

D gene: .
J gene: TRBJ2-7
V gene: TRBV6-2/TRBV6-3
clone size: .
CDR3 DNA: TGTGCCAGCAGCCCAAGACTAGAAGGCGAGCAGTACTTC
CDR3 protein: CASSPRLEGEQYF

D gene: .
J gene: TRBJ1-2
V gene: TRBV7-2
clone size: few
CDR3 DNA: TGTGCCAGCAGTGGGAGCGGGGCTCGCTACACCTTC
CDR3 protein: CASSGSGARYTF

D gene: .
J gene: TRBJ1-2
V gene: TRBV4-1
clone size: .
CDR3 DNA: TGCGCCAGCAGCCCCACGCCCGGCAGGACACTAACTGTAAACTATGGCTACACCTTC
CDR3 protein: CASSPTPGRTLTVNYGYTF

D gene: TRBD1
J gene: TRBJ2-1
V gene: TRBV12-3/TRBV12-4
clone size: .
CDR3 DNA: TGTGCCAGCACCAGGGGGCTAGGTGAGCAGTTCTTC
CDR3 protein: CASTRGLGEQFF

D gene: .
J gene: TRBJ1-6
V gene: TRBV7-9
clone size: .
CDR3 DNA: TGTGCCAGCAGCTTATGGGGTAATTCACCCCTCCACTTT
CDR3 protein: CASSLWGNSPLHF

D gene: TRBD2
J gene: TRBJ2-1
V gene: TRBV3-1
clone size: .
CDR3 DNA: TGTGCCAGCAGCCATAGACTAGCGGGGGGGCCCTTTCTATACAATGAGCAGTTCTTC
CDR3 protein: CASSHRLAGGPFLYNEQFF

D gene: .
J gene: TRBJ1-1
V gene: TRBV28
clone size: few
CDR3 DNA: TGTGCCAGCATCCTGCGGGCTTACGGGGAGGGAACTGAAGCTTTCTTT
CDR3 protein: CASILRAYGEGTEAFF

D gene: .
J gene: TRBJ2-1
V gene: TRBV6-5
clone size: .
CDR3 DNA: TGTGCCAGCAGTACCCTCCAGGGGAACAATGAGCAGTTCTTC
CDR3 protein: CASSTLQGNNEQFF

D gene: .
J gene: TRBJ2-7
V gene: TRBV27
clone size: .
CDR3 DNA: TGTGCCAGCAAGGGGGGCAGGGTATCCTACGAGCAGTACTTC
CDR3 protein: CASKGGRVSYEQYF